The 16 T cell receptor beta chains presented below share a single source sample, sequenced in a study of beta chain features in type 1 diabetes. The isolated RNA, all of it, was reverse transcribed, so expressed TCRB transcripts were what got sequenced. Profiling relied on immunoSEQ multiplex PCR, and the TCRdb table lists in-frame clones only, not all of them. The sample contains hundreds of thousands of clones, less than 15% of which appear only once. The sequencing input was central memory CD4+ T cells from blood. Receptor source: a man between 25 and 39 years old in good health.

The chain uses TRBV30 and TRBJ2-1; D unclear. The V end lost 1 base, the J end lost 8 bases, and 6 bases lay between the germline ends. Germline loops: CDR1 GTSNPN, CDR2 SVGIG (reference sequence). The CDR3 is 11 residues long. CDR3 DNA sequence: TGTGCCTGGAGTGAGTTGGATGAGCAGTTCTTC. Translating gives CAWSELDEQFF. Together with reference TRBV30 and TRBJ2-1, the CDR3 gives the full variable domain: SQTIHQWPATLVQPVGSPLSLECTVEGTSNPNLYWYRQAAGRGLQLLFYSVGIGQISSEVPQNLSASRPQDRQFILSSKKLLLSDSGFYLCAWSELDEQFFGPGTRLTVL.

The rearrangement uses TRBV6-1 and TRBJ2-3; no definite D call. Germline V gene sequence: CDR1 MNHNS, CDR2 SASEGT. Trimming cost V 5 bases and J 1 base, with 7 bases left between them. The CDR3 consists of 13 residues. CDR3 sequence (DNA): TGTGCCAGCAGTCGGCTACGCACAGATACGCAGTATTTT. This translates into CASSRLRTDTQYF.

In DNA form, the CDR3 reads TGTGCCAGCAGCTTGGACGACAGGGGGCGCGAAAAACTGTTTTTT. Amino acids: CASSLDDRGREKLFF. The rearrangement links TRBV5-6 to TRBJ1-4; 10 positions agree with TRBD1. V shed 0 bases and J 8 bases; nucleotides not matched to a gene: 4. Germline loops: CDR1 SGHDT, CDR2 YYEEEE. CDR3 length equals 15 residues.

This clone was observed a few times. The rearrangement links TRBV5-1 to TRBJ1-1, with D unresolved. CDR1 and CDR2 (germline): SGHRS, YFSETQ. V gave up 4 bases and J gave up 1 base, with 14 bases separating them. The CDR3 totals 15 residues. The CDR3 sequence is CASSPDAGTNTEAFF. CDR3 DNA sequence: TGCGCCAGCAGCCCGGACGCGGGAACGAACACTGAAGCTTTCTTT. The whole variable domain, remainder taken from reference TRBV5-1 and TRBJ1-1, is KAGVTQTPRYLIKTRGQQVTLSCSPISGHRSVSWYQQTPGQGLQFLFEYFSETQRNKGNFPGRFSGRQFSNSRSEMNVSTLELGDSALYLCASSPDAGTNTEAFFGQGTRLTVV.

As for this clone: This clone may be a read error of a much larger clone one base away. The V call is TRBV7-7, the J call TRBJ2-5, with D unclear. Germline CDR1 reads SSHAT; CDR2 reads FNYEAQ (reference sequence). This CDR3 has 11 residues. V was shortened by 5 bases and J by 1 base, with 2 bases between the two germline ends. Written as DNA, the CDR3 is TGTGCCAGCAGCCCCCAAGAGACCCAGTACTTC. This gives the protein CASSPQETQYF.

A note on this clone: Other DNA sequences in the same sample also yield this CDR3. The rearrangement uses TRBV4-1 and TRBJ2-5; D gene uncertain. CDR1 MGHRA and CDR2 YSYEKL come from the germline V gene. The V gene lost 2 bases and the J gene lost 5 bases, with 3 bases spanning the gap. The CDR3 spans 11 residues. The CDR3 protein is CASSQRETQYF. The DNA for the CDR3 is TGCGCCAGCAGCCAACGGGAGACCCAGTACTTC.

The chain carries TRBV5-4 and TRBJ2-5, with D perhaps matching TRBD2 (6 bases). V dropped 0 bases and J dropped 5 bases, with 17 bases sitting between them. Per germline, CDR1 SGHNT and CDR2 YYREEE (reference sequence). The CDR3 consists of 16 residues. The CDR3 spells CASSLGSGAGRETQYF. In DNA form, the CDR3 reads TGTGCCAGCAGCTTGGGTTCCGGGGCGGGGCGGGAGACCCAGTACTTC.

The chain is built from TRBV7-8 and TRBJ2-3; maybe TRBD1 (6 bases). The J call is doubtful: the DNA matches TRBJ2-1 better. Germline CDR1 SGHVS, CDR2 FQNEAQ. CDR3 length: 14 amino acids. In nucleotides, the CDR3 is TGTGCCAGCAGCACCCGACAGGTACGGAGTGAGCAGTTCTTC. Its translation: CASSTRQVRSEQFF.

The rearrangement joins TRBV27 to TRBJ2-1; TRBD2 matches at 16 bases. Germline V lookup: CDR1 MNHEY, CDR2 SMNVEV (reference sequence). Unmatched junction bases numbered 7, after V lost 3 bases and J lost 8 bases. The CDR3 consists of 17 residues. The CDR3 DNA sequence: TGTGCCAGCAGTTTGGGACTAGCGGGAGGGTGGTACGATGAGCAGTTCTTC. It codes for CASSLGLAGGWYDEQFF.

The sample holds a few counts of this clone. V usage is TRBV7-2 and J usage is TRBJ1-6; D is unclear. The CDR3 loop spans 12 amino acids. Trimming cost V 7 bases and J 10 bases, with 11 bases left between them. Germline lookup yields CDR1 SGHTA and CDR2 FQGNSA. Here the CDR3 reads CASTRPGSPLHF. The CDR3 DNA reads TGTGCCAGCACCAGACCGGGGTCACCCCTCCACTTT.

This chain uses TRBV6-1 with TRBJ1-5; possible D gene TRBD1, 6 bases. The germline V gene encodes CDR1 MNHNS and CDR2 SASEGT. This CDR3 is 15 amino acids long. V gave up 4 bases and J gave up 4 bases, with 14 bases separating them. The CDR3 spells CASSAYRELNQPQHF. The DNA for the CDR3 is TGTGCCAGCAGTGCCTACAGGGAACTTAATCAGCCCCAGCATTTT.

This clone was counted a few times. The chain uses TRBV5-1 and TRBJ2-1; the match to TRBD1 covers 8 bases. With V trimmed by 4 bases and J by 6 bases, 9 bases remained unmatched. Germline CDR1 and CDR2: SGHRS and YFSETQ. The CDR3 has 15 residues. The CDR3 region is CASSLNRDRFNEQFF. CDR3 nucleotides: TGCGCCAGCAGCCTAAACCGGGACAGGTTCAATGAGCAGTTCTTC.

The J gene is TRBJ2-2, the V gene TRBV14; perhaps TRBD2 as D (6 bases). Germline CDR1 reads SGHDN; CDR2 reads FVKESK. This CDR3 is built from 14 residues. Trimming took 4 bases from V and 7 from J, leaving 13 bases between them. CDR3: CASSRHGTFGELFF. The CDR3 region has the DNA TGTGCCAGCAGCCGACATGGGACTTTCGGGGAGCTGTTTTTT.

The J gene is TRBJ2-1, the V gene TRBV20-1, with D unresolved. The CDR3 runs 11 residues. The V gene's germline CDR1 is DFQATT and CDR2 SNEGSKA (reference sequence). Trimming pared 1 base from V and 12 bases from J, leaving 10 bases between. CDR3 DNA: TGCAGTGCTAGAGTCGCTACCATGCAGTTCTTC. Amino acid sequence: CSARVATMQFF.

V usage is TRBV7-7 and J usage is TRBJ2-7; TRBD2 might be the D (5 bases). Trimming removed 3 bases from V and 6 bases from J, with 12 bases in between. From germline, CDR1 is SSHAT and CDR2 FNYEAQ (reference sequence). CDR3 length: 13 amino acids. CDR3 loop: CASSLGEGGEQYF. The CDR3 bases are TGTGCCAGCAGCTTGGGAGAGGGTGGCGAGCAGTACTTC.

This clone has a handful of counts. This sequence joins TRBV11-2 and TRBJ1-1; D not certain. V was clipped by 5 bases and J by 1 base, with 11 bases between them. The CDR3 contains 14 residues. The V gene's germline CDR1 is SGHAT and CDR2 FQNNGV. CDR3 coding DNA: TGTGCCAGCAGCCAACCCCCAGAGAACACTGAAGCTTTCTTT. As protein: CASSQPPENTEAFF.